These 5 T cell receptor beta chains were all obtained from the same sample, sequenced in a study of T-cell reconstitution after alpha-beta-depleted transplantation in children. Unique molecular identifiers were incorporated when the TCRbeta library was constructed. TCRdb itself ran the PCR reads through MiXCR, one entry per CDR3 protein. The repertoire includes about 150,000 distinct CDR3 sequences, roughly 9% of them detected once, and 18% sits in the top ten. The specimen was PBMCs, mostly from graft donor cells, collected 180 days after TCRalphabeta/CD19-depleted stem cell transplant. The receptors shown here come from a female patient aged 2 to 10 who had a stem cell transplant for congenital amegakaryocytic thrombocytopenia, so the T cells may come from the graft donor.

This clonotype has at least ten counts. This chain links TRBV7-8 with TRBJ2-5; 9 nucleotides align to TRBD2. Germline-derived CDR1 and CDR2 are SGHVS and FQNEAQ. V lost 2 bases to trimming and J lost 6 bases; unmatched junction nucleotides: 16. The CDR3 is 18 residues long. CDR3 in DNA: TGTGCCAGCAGCTTAATAATAAGGCCGGCGGGAGGGCTGAAGACCCAGTACTTC. Translated: CASSLIIRPAGGLKTQYF.

In its sample, this clonotype was seen many times. The V gene is TRBV5-1, the J gene TRBJ2-7; 8 nucleotides align to TRBD1. Germline assignment: CDR1 SGHRS and CDR2 YFSETQ. J lost 0 bases, V lost 3 bases, and 2 bases had no gene match. This CDR3 has 14 residues. The CDR3 DNA is TGCGCCAGCAGCTCGGACAGGGTCTCCTACGAGCAGTACTTC. Translation: CASSSDRVSYEQYF.

Turning to this clonotype: A much larger clone differs from this one at a single base, so this may be a read error. The V gene is TRBV29-1, the J gene TRBJ1-1; 9 bases are shared with TRBD1. Germline-derived CDR1 and CDR2 are SQVTM and ANQGSEA. With 8 bases clipped from V and 6 bases from J, the junction kept 7 bases outside the gene matches. The length of the CDR3 is 12 residues. This CDR3 is CSSGQGLSEAFF. CDR3 DNA: TGCAGCTCGGGACAGGGTTTATCTGAAGCTTTCTTT.

The table lists this clonotype with many counts. The genes are TRBV7-8 and TRBJ2-5, with D perhaps matching TRBD2 (6 bases). Germline loops: CDR1 SGHVS, CDR2 FQNEAQ. Trimming removed 4 bases from V and 5 bases from J, with 14 bases in between. The CDR3 is made up of 14 amino acids. CDR3 coding DNA: TGTGCCAGCAGCTATCGCGGGGTAGGGGAGACCCAGTACTTC. Its translation: CASSYRGVGETQYF.

This clonotype was detected ten times or more. V and J are TRBV10-3 and TRBJ2-5, with 7 bases identical to TRBD1. Germline-derived CDR1 and CDR2 are ENHRY and SYGVKD. Trimming at V came to 3 bases and at J to 8 bases, leaving 15 bases not matched to a gene. This CDR3 spans 16 amino acids. The CDR3 DNA reads TGTGCCATCAGTGATTCACGGACAGGAGCAAGAGTTACCCAGTACTTC. Amino acid sequence: CAISDSRTGARVTQYF.